The rows below give T cell receptor beta chains drawn from one sample of a study of T-cell reconstitution after alpha-beta-depleted transplantation in children. TCRdb reanalysed the PCR reads using MiXCR and keeps one entry per CDR3 protein. Of hundreds of thousands of distinct CDR3 sequences in the sample, around 7.1% were seen once. The sample consisted of peripheral blood, taken 360 days after TCRalphabeta/CD19-depleted stem cell transplant. The receptors here all came from a female patient aged 2-9 years who had a stem cell transplant for Fanconi anemia, so the T cells may come from the graft donor. Each CDR3 is given with its conserved first and last residue. The order of the fields is V gene, D gene, clone size, J gene, CDR3 protein, CDR3 DNA. The D gene is left open where the match is weak. The size entry is marked missing in some rows and otherwise reads once, few, many or a size class.

v_gene: TRBV20-1
d_gene: NA
abundance: many
j_gene: TRBJ2-1
CDR3aa: CSASWWSSYNEQFF
CDR3nt: TGCAGTGCTAGTTGGTGGAGCTCCTACAATGAGCAGTTCTTC

v_gene: TRBV19
d_gene: NA
abundance: few
j_gene: TRBJ2-1
CDR3aa: CASSSTGVTSYNEQFF
CDR3nt: TGTGCCAGTAGTTCCACAGGTGTAACTTCCTACAATGAGCAGTTCTTC

v_gene: TRBV12-3/TRBV12-4
d_gene: TRBD1
abundance: many
j_gene: TRBJ1-1
CDR3aa: CASRYTTGDTEAFF
CDR3nt: TGTGCCAGCAGATACACGACAGGGGACACTGAAGCTTTCTTT

v_gene: TRBV7-2
d_gene: NA
abundance: NA
j_gene: TRBJ1-2
CDR3aa: CASSLRADGFWGYTF
CDR3nt: TGTGCCAGCAGCCTAAGGGCGGACGGCTTTTGGGGCTACACCTTC

v_gene: TRBV20-1
d_gene: NA
abundance: few
j_gene: TRBJ1-2
CDR3aa: CSAGRAYGYTF
CDR3nt: TGCAGTGCAGGACGCGCCTATGGCTACACCTTC

v_gene: TRBV10-3
d_gene: NA
abundance: NA
j_gene: TRBJ2-3
CDR3aa: CAISPFGEVFRVTDTQYF
CDR3nt: TGTGCCATCAGTCCTTTCGGGGAGGTGTTTAGAGTCACAGATACGCAGTATTTT

v_gene: TRBV5-1
d_gene: NA
abundance: few
j_gene: TRBJ1-2
CDR3aa: CASSKDKYYGYTF
CDR3nt: TGCGCCAGCAGCAAGGACAAGTACTATGGCTACACCTTC

v_gene: TRBV25-1
d_gene: TRBD1
abundance: few
j_gene: TRBJ2-7
CDR3aa: CASSDHGQGAANEQYF
CDR3nt: TGTGCCAGCAGTGATCATGGACAGGGGGCGGCCAACGAGCAGTACTTC

v_gene: TRBV7-6
d_gene: NA
abundance: NA
j_gene: TRBJ2-6
CDR3aa: CASSLVDGSGANVLTF
CDR3nt: TGTGCCAGCAGCTTAGTAGACGGCTCTGGGGCCAACGTCCTGACTTTC

v_gene: TRBV29-1
d_gene: TRBD1
abundance: NA
j_gene: TRBJ1-4
CDR3aa: CSGRDRDEKLFF
CDR3nt: TGCAGCGGTAGGGACAGAGATGAAAAACTGTTTTTT

v_gene: TRBV3-1
d_gene: NA
abundance: many
j_gene: TRBJ2-2
CDR3aa: CASSQIYTGELFF
CDR3nt: TGTGCCAGCAGCCAAATATACACCGGGGAGCTGTTTTTT

v_gene: TRBV6-5
d_gene: NA
abundance: many
j_gene: TRBJ1-1
CDR3aa: CASSLAGTTMNTEAFF
CDR3nt: TGTGCCAGCAGCCTTGCCGGGACAACCATGAACACTGAAGCTTTCTTT

v_gene: TRBV5-1
d_gene: TRBD1
abundance: many
j_gene: TRBJ2-7
CDR3aa: CASSQDRNEQYF
CDR3nt: TGCGCCAGCAGCCAGGACAGGAACGAGCAGTACTTC

v_gene: TRBV6-2/TRBV6-3
d_gene: TRBD2
abundance: NA
j_gene: TRBJ2-1
CDR3aa: CASSYLGRNNEQFF
CDR3nt: TGTGCCAGCAGTTACCTCGGGAGGAACAATGAGCAGTTCTTC

v_gene: TRBV2
d_gene: TRBD2
abundance: many
j_gene: TRBJ2-5
CDR3aa: CASKVGGVTQYF
CDR3nt: TGTGCCAGCAAGGTCGGGGGGGTGACCCAGTACTTC

v_gene: TRBV9
d_gene: TRBD1
abundance: many
j_gene: TRBJ1-6
CDR3aa: CASSGGTGNSPLHF
CDR3nt: TGTGCCAGCAGCGGAGGGACAGGGAATTCACCCCTCCACTTT

v_gene: TRBV5-1
d_gene: NA
abundance: many
j_gene: TRBJ2-3
CDR3aa: CASSLVVSDTQYF
CDR3nt: TGCGCCAGCAGCTTGGTTGTTTCAGATACGCAGTATTTT

v_gene: TRBV20-1
d_gene: NA
abundance: NA
j_gene: TRBJ1-1
CDR3aa: CSARDSGTGAGWTEAFF
CDR3nt: TGCAGTGCTAGAGATTCCGGGACGGGGGCTGGATGGACTGAAGCTTTCTTT

v_gene: TRBV14
d_gene: TRBD1
abundance: many
j_gene: TRBJ2-7
CDR3aa: CASSQFAGQGDYEQYF
CDR3nt: TGTGCCAGCAGCCAATTTGCGGGACAGGGAGATTACGAGCAGTACTTC

v_gene: TRBV7-2
d_gene: NA
abundance: NA
j_gene: TRBJ1-3
CDR3aa: CASSSGALSGNTIYF
CDR3nt: TGTGCCAGCAGCTCCGGGGCCCTCTCTGGAAACACCATATATTTT

v_gene: TRBV27
d_gene: NA
abundance: few
j_gene: TRBJ1-1
CDR3aa: CASIDPGLNTEAFF
CDR3nt: TGTGCCAGCATAGACCCGGGGCTGAACACTGAAGCTTTCTTT

v_gene: TRBV10-3
d_gene: NA
abundance: many
j_gene: TRBJ2-6
CDR3aa: CAISESAPGDAGANVLTF
CDR3nt: TGTGCCATCAGTGAGTCGGCCCCGGGAGATGCTGGGGCCAACGTCCTGACTTTC

v_gene: TRBV6-2/TRBV6-3
d_gene: NA
abundance: NA
j_gene: TRBJ1-1
CDR3aa: CASSYGHATAEAFF
CDR3nt: TGTGCCAGCAGTTATGGACACGCAACAGCTGAAGCTTTCTTT

v_gene: TRBV2
d_gene: TRBD1
abundance: many
j_gene: TRBJ1-5
CDR3aa: CASREQGNSNQPQHF
CDR3nt: TGTGCCAGCAGGGAACAGGGGAATAGCAATCAGCCCCAGCATTTT

v_gene: TRBV7-9
d_gene: NA
abundance: few
j_gene: TRBJ1-4
CDR3aa: CASSRAGYEKLFF
CDR3nt: TGTGCCAGCAGTAGGGCGGGCTACGAAAAACTGTTTTTT

v_gene: TRBV24-1
d_gene: NA
abundance: few
j_gene: TRBJ2-3
CDR3aa: CATGGGPSVGGITDTQYF
CDR3nt: TGTGCCACCGGGGGAGGTCCTAGCGTTGGGGGGATCACAGATACGCAGTATTTT

v_gene: TRBV3-1
d_gene: TRBD1
abundance: few
j_gene: TRBJ2-7
CDR3aa: CASSQEPGGSYEQYF
CDR3nt: TGTGCCAGCAGCCAAGAGCCAGGGGGCTCCTACGAGCAGTACTTC

v_gene: TRBV6-2/TRBV6-3
d_gene: TRBD1
abundance: NA
j_gene: TRBJ1-5
CDR3aa: CASTPRQGSTQPQHF
CDR3nt: TGTGCCAGCACCCCTAGACAGGGGAGCACTCAGCCCCAGCATTTT

v_gene: TRBV12-3/TRBV12-4
d_gene: TRBD1
abundance: many
j_gene: TRBJ1-1
CDR3aa: CASSLQGAYNTEAFF
CDR3nt: TGTGCCAGCAGTTTACAGGGGGCCTATAACACTGAAGCTTTCTTT

v_gene: TRBV6-1
d_gene: NA
abundance: NA
j_gene: TRBJ1-2
CDR3aa: CASSLIRGFGYTF
CDR3nt: TGTGCCAGCAGTCTTATCAGGGGATTTGGCTACACCTTC

v_gene: TRBV7-6
d_gene: TRBD2
abundance: few
j_gene: TRBJ2-2
CDR3aa: CASSLGEGGGAGNTGELFF
CDR3nt: TGTGCCAGCAGCTTAGGAGAAGGCGGGGGGGCCGGGAACACCGGGGAGCTGTTTTTT

v_gene: TRBV6-1
d_gene: NA
abundance: NA
j_gene: TRBJ1-5
CDR3aa: CASSASRGDPQHF
CDR3nt: TGTGCCAGCAGTGCCTCAAGGGGGGACCCCCAGCATTTT

v_gene: TRBV4-2
d_gene: NA
abundance: many
j_gene: TRBJ1-1
CDR3aa: CASSQTAVNTEAFF
CDR3nt: TGTGCCAGCAGCCAGACAGCAGTGAACACTGAAGCTTTCTTT

v_gene: TRBV2
d_gene: TRBD1
abundance: many
j_gene: TRBJ1-2
CDR3aa: CASRGPRQGAPGNYGYTF
CDR3nt: TGTGCCAGCAGGGGACCGCGGCAGGGGGCGCCGGGGAACTATGGCTACACCTTC

v_gene: TRBV9
d_gene: NA
abundance: many
j_gene: TRBJ2-3
CDR3aa: CASSRQDADTQYF
CDR3nt: TGTGCCAGCAGCAGACAGGACGCAGATACGCAGTATTTT

v_gene: TRBV28
d_gene: TRBD1
abundance: NA
j_gene: TRBJ1-2
CDR3aa: CASSSPGTGNPYGYTF
CDR3nt: TGTGCCAGCAGTTCCCCGGGGACAGGAAATCCCTATGGCTACACCTTC